Listed here is a single TCR beta chain. Its matching antigen is unknown. This entry is derived from a study of OX40 agonist ivuxolimab in advanced cancers. Measured with immunoSEQ multiplex PCR; TCRdb has only the in-frame clones, and not every one. In the table there are about 84,000 clones, approximately 88% of which are singletons. Germline lookup yields CDR1 MRHNA and CDR2 SNTAGT. V lost 5 bases and J lost 2; bases outside the gene matches: 3. This CDR3 comprises 15 residues. Study-wide findings and caveats: At doses 0.1 to 3.0 mg/kg, CD4+ and CD8+ clones expanded.

The chain uses TRBV6-4 and TRBJ2-1; TRBD2 aligns across 10 bases. This TCR was recovered from an adult with an advanced solid tumor such as melanoma, head and neck, liver or kidney cancer. The sample here was CD4+ or CD8+ T cells sorted from blood, taken in a trial of the OX40 agonist ivuxolimab. The CDR3 region has the DNA TGTGCCAGCAGTATAGCGGGGGGTACCTACAATGAGCAGTTCTTC. This encodes CASSIAGGTYNEQFF.